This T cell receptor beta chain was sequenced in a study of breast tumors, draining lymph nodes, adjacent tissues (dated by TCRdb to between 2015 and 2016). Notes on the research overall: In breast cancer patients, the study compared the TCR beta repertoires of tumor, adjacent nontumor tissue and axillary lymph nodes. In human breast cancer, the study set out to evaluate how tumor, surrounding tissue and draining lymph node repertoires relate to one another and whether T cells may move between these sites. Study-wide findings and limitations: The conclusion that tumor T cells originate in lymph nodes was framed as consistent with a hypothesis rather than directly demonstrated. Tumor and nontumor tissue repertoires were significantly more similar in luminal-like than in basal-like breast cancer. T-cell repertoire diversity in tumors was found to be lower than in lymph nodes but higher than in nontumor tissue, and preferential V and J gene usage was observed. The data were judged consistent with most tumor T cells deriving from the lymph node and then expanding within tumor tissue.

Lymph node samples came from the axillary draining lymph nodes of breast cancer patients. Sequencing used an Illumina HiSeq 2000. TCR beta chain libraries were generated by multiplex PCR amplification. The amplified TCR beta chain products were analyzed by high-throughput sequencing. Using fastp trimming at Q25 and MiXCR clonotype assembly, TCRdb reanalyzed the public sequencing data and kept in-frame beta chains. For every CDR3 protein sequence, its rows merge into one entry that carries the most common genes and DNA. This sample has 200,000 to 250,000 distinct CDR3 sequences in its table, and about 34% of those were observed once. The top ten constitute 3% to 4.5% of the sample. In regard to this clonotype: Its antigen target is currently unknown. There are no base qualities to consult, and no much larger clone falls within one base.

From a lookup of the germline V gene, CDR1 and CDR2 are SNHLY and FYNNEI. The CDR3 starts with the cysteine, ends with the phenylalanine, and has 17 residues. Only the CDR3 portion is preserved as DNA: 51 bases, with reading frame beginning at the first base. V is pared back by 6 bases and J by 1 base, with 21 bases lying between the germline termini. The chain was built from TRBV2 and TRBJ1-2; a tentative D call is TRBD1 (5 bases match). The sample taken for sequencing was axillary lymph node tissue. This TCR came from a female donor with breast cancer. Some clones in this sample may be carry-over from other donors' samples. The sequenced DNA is TGTGCCAGCAGCTTCCCGGGACCGCTAACCCTTAACTATGGCTACACCTTC. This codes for CASSFPGPLTLNYGYTF.